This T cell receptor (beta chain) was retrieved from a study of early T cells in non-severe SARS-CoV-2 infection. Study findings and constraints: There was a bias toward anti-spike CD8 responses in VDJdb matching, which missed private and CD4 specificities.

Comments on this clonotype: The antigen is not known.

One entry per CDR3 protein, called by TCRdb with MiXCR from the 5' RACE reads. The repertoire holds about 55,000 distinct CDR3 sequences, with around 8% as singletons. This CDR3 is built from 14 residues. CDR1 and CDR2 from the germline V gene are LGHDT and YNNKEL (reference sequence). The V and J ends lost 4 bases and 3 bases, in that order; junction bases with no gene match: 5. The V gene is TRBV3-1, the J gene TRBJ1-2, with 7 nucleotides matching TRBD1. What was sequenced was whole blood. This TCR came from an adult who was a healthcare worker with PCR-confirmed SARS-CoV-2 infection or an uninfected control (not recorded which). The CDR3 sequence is CASSRTGVDYGYTF. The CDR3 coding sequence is TGTGCCAGCAGCCGAACAGGGGTAGACTATGGCTACACCTTC.